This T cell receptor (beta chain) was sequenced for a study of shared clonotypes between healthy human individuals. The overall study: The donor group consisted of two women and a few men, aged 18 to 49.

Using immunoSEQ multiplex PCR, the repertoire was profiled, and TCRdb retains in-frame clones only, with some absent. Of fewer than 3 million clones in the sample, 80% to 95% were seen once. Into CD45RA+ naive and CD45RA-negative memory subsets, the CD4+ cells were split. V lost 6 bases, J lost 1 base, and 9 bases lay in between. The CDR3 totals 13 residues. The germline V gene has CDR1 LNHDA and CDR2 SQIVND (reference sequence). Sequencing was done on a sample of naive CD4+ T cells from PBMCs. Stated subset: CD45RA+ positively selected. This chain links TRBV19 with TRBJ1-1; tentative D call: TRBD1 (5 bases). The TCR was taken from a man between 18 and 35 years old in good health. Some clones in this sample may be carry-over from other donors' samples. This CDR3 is CASRLGPNTEAFF. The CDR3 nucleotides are TGTGCCAGTAGGCTGGGGCCGAACACTGAAGCTTTCTTT.